Only one count was recorded for the clone carrying this TCR beta chain. One end of the junction varies from germline; a read error may be responsible. The CDR3 has 14 amino acids. CDR1 is LNHDA, CDR2 SQIVND, per germline (reference sequence). In the PCR, 60 Vbeta and 13 Jbeta primers were used. Only in-frame clones appear in the TCRdb table, and some are missing; sequencing was by immunoSEQ multiplex PCR. The profile shows approximately 110,000 clones, 70% to 80% of them singletons. The data are from a study of cytomegalovirus exposure and HLA in healthy donors. The chain has TRBV19 and TRBJ1-5; D not resolved. The TCR was taken from a young woman in good health and CMV-seropositive. The source material was PBMCs. This CDR3 is CASSIERRDQPQHF. CDR3 DNA sequence: TGTGCCAGTAGTATTGAGAGGCGGGATCAGCCTCAGCATTTT.